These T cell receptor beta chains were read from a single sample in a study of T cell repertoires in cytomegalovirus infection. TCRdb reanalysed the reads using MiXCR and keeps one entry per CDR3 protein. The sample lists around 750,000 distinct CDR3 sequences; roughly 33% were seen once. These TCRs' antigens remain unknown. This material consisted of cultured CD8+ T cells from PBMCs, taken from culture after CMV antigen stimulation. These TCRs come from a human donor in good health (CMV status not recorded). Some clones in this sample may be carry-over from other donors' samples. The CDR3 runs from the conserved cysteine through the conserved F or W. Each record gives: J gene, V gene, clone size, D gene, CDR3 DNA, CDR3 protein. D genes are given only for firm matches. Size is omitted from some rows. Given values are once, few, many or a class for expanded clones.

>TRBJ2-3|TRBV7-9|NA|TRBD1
TGTGCCAGCAGCTTAGTTGGACAGGGGGAAGATACGCAGTATTTT
CASSLVGQGEDTQYF
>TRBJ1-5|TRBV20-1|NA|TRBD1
TGCAGTGCTAGAGGGACAGGGGATAGCAATCAGCCCCAGCATTTT
CSARGTGDSNQPQHF
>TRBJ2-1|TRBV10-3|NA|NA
TGTGCCATCAGTGAGAGGAGGGCGGGCCTGGATACTGAGCAGTTCTTC
CAISERRAGLDTEQFF
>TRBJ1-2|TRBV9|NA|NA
TGTGCCAGCAGCTCGAACAAGGAACGCTACACCTTC
CASSSNKERYTF
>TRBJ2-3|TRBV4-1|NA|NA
TGCGCCAGCAGCCAATTTTCTCAGGGGCCCTTCGAGGATACGCAGTATTTT
CASSQFSQGPFEDTQYF
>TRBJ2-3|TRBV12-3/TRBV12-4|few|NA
TGTGCCAGCAGGCGACCCGGGGCAGATACGCAGTATTTT
CASRRPGADTQYF
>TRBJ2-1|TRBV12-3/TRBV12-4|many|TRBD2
TGTGCCAGCAGAACAAGCGGGGGCCTAGCCTACAATGAGCAGTTCTTC
CASRTSGGLAYNEQFF
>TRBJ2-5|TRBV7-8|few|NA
TGTGCCAGCAGCCCTTTGCCCGGGGACCCCTCAGAGACCCAGTACTTC
CASSPLPGDPSETQYF
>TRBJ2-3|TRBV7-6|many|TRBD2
TGTGCCAGCAGCTTAAACCCCGGTGCGGGGGGAACCACAGATACGCAGTATTTT
CASSLNPGAGGTTDTQYF
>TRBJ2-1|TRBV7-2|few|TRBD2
TGTGCCAGCAGCTCCGGACTAGCGGGGGGCGACACCTACAATGAGCAGTTCTTC
CASSSGLAGGDTYNEQFF
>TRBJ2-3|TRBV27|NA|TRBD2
TGTGCCAGCAGTTTGATCCAGCGGGGGACCACAGATACGCAGTATTTT
CASSLIQRGTTDTQYF
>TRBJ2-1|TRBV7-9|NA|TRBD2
TGTGCCAGCAGCTTACAGGGACTAGCGGGGGTCTACAATGAGCAGTTCTTC
CASSLQGLAGVYNEQFF
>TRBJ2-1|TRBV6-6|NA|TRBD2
TGTGCCAGCAGTTACTCAGATCTAGCGGGCCTTCCCTGCAATGAGCAGTTCTTC
CASSYSDLAGLPCNEQFF
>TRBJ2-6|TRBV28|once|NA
TGTGCCAGCGACGGAGGGGCCAACGGCCGGGGGGCCAACGTCCTGACTTTC
CASDGGANGRGANVLTF